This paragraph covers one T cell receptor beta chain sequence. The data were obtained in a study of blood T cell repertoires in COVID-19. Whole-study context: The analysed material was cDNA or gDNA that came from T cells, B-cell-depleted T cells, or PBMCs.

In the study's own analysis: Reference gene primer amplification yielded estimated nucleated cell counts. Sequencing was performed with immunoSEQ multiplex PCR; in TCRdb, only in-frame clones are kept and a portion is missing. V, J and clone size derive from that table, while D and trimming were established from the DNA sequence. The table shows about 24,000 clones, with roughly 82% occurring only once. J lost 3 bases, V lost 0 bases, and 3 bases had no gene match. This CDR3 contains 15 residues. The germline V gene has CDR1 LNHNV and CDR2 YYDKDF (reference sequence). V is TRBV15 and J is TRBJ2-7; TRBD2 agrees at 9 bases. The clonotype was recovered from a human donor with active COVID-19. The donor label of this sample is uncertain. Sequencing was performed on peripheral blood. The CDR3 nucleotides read TGTGCCACCAGCAGAGAGGCTAGCGGGGTCTACGAGCAGTACTTC. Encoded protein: CATSREASGVYEQYF.